The T cell receptor beta chain under discussion was sequenced for a study of blood T cell repertoires in COVID-19. Study summary: The United States, Italy and Spain supplied acute and convalescent COVID-19 samples. Sources were T cells, B-cell-depleted T cells, or PBMCs; the material itself was cDNA or gDNA.

In the original analysis: Quantification of nucleated cells was approximated via reference gene primer amplification. TCRdb's table, derived via immunoSEQ multiplex PCR, lists solely in-frame clones and lacks some. The V and J calls and clone size are taken from that table; D and trimming were inferred from the DNA. Here the sample spans around 270,000 clones, less than 90% being singletons. The germline V gene encodes CDR1 SGHRS and CDR2 YFSETQ. The CDR3 is 15 amino acids. The V end was cut by 6 bases, the J end by 4 bases, with 20 bases between. This clone has a handful of counts. The TCR originated in a woman between 40 and 50 years old who had recovered from COVID-19. The chain carries TRBV5-1 and TRBJ2-7; D may be TRBD1 (6 bases). The material sequenced was peripheral blood. DNA of the CDR3: TGCGCCAGCACCCCAGGTGGGGGCGTCGGGTACGAGCAGTACTTC. Its protein product is CASTPGGGVGYEQYF.